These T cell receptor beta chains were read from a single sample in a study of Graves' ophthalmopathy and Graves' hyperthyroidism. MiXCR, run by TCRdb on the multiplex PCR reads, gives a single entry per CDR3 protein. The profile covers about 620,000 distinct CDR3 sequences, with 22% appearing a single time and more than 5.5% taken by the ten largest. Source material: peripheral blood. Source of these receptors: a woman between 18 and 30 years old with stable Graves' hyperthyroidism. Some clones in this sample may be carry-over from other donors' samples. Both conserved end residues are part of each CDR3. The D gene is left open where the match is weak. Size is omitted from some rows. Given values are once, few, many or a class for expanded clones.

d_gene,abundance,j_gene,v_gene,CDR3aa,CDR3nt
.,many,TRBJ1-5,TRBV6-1,CASSGAGFEPQHF,TGTGCCAGCAGTGGGGCGGGGTTCGAGCCCCAGCATTTT
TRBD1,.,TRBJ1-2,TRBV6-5,CASSYSSGGLNYGYTF,TGTGCCAGCAGTTACTCTTCAGGGGGCCTCAACTATGGCTACACCTTC
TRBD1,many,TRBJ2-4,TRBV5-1,CASSSPDREKNIQYF,TGCGCCAGCAGCTCACCGGACAGGGAGAAAAACATTCAGTACTTC
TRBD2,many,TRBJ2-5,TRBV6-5,CASRAGDQETQYF,TGTGCCAGCAGAGCGGGGGACCAAGAGACCCAGTACTTC
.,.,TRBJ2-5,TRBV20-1,CSPGPQETQYF,TGCAGTCCGGGACCACAGGAGACCCAGTACTTC
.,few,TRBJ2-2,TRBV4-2,CASSQEGSQELNTGELFF,TGTGCCAGCAGCCAAGAGGGTTCCCAGGAATTGAACACCGGGGAGCTGTTTTTT
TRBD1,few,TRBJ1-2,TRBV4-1,CASSQVDRADYGYTF,TGCGCCAGCAGCCAAGTGGACAGGGCGGACTATGGCTACACCTTC
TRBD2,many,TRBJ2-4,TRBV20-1,CSARGLAGEAKNIQYF,TGCAGTGCTAGAGGTCTAGCGGGGGAAGCCAAAAACATTCAGTACTTC
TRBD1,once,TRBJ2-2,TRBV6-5,CASSYARQGNGELFF,TGTGCCAGCAGTTACGCCAGACAGGGGAACGGGGAGCTGTTTTTT
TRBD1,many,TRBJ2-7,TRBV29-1,CSVSPGTGVHEQYF,TGCAGCGTTTCCCCCGGGACAGGGGTCCACGAGCAGTACTTC
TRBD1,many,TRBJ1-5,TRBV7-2,CASSPGQGRAQPQHF,TGTGCCAGCAGCCCAGGACAGGGGCGGGCTCAGCCCCAGCATTTT
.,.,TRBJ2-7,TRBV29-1,CSVVVLASYEQYF,TGCAGCGTTGTCGTACTAGCAAGTTACGAGCAGTACTTC
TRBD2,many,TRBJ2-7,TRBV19,CASSKGLAGVGWYEQYF,TGTGCCAGTAGTAAGGGACTAGCGGGAGTCGGCTGGTACGAGCAGTACTTC
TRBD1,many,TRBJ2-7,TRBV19,CASSTLQGGSYEQYF,TGTGCCAGTAGTACTCTACAGGGGGGTTCCTACGAGCAGTACTTC
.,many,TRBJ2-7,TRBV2,CASSEDPHEQYF,TGTGCCAGCAGTGAAGATCCACACGAGCAGTACTTC
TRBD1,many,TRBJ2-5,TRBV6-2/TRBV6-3,CASSLHPGQGRPYVATQYF,TGTGCCAGCAGTCTCCACCCGGGACAGGGAAGACCATACGTGGCGACCCAGTACTTC
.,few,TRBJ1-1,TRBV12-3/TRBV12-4,CASSLTTLNTEAFF,TGTGCCAGCAGTTTGACCACCTTGAACACTGAAGCTTTCTTT
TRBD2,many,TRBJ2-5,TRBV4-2,CASSREGSGKETQYF,TGTGCCAGCAGCCGGGAGGGTAGCGGAAAAGAGACCCAGTACTTC
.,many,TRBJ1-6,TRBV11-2,CASSLSGEAFSYNSPLHF,TGTGCCAGCAGCTTATCAGGGGAGGCCTTTTCCTATAATTCACCCCTCCACTTT
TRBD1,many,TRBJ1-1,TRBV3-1,CASSQGSGGTEAFF,TGTGCCAGCAGCCAAGGTTCAGGGGGCACTGAAGCTTTCTTT
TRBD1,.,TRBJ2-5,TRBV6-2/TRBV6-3,CASTSPSGTGGHKYQETQYF,TGTGCCAGCACTTCCCCATCCGGGACAGGGGGCCATAAGTACCAAGAGACCCAGTACTTC
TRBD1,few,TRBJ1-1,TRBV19,CASSPRMVGTGAFF,TGTGCCAGTAGTCCCCGAATGGTCGGGACAGGGGCTTTCTTT
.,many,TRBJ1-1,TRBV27,CASKGQMNTEAFF,TGTGCCAGCAAGGGGCAGATGAACACTGAAGCTTTCTTT
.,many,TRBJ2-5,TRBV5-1,CASSPSPSRPQETQYF,TGCGCCAGCAGCCCTTCCCCCTCGAGGCCGCAAGAGACCCAGTACTTC
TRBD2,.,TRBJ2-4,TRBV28,CASSLGPGGKAQYF,TGTGCCAGCAGTTTAGGCCCCGGGGGGAAAGCCCAGTACTTC
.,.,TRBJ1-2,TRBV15,CATSRDREAGYGYTF,TGTGCCACCAGCAGAGATCGTGAGGCCGGGTATGGCTACACCTTC
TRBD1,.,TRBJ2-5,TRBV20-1,CSAPSGQVETQYF,TGCAGTGCCCCCTCGGGACAGGTGGAGACCCAGTACTTC
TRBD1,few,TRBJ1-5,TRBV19,CASTPGLDRENQPQHF,TGTGCCAGTACCCCTGGATTGGACAGGGAGAATCAGCCCCAGCATTTT
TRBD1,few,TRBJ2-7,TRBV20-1,CSAITTGKTYEQYF,TGCAGTGCTATCACGACAGGGAAAACCTACGAGCAGTACTTC
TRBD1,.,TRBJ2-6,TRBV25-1,CASTPRDRVDPHSGANVLTF,TGTGCCAGCACCCCCAGGGACAGGGTGGATCCCCACTCTGGGGCCAACGTCCTGACTTTC
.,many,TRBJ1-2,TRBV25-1,CASSRAETSGYTF,TGTGCCAGCAGTCGGGCAGAGACTAGTGGCTACACCTTC
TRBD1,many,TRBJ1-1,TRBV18,CASSPRRGEDTEAFF,TGTGCCAGCTCACCACGCAGGGGGGAGGACACTGAAGCTTTCTTT
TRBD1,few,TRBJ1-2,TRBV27,CASSLQGRGHGGYTF,TGTGCCAGCAGTTTACAAGGCAGGGGGCATGGGGGCTACACCTTC
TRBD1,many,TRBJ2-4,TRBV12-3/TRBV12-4,CASSRHSGTGRNIQYF,TGTGCCAGCAGTCGCCATTCCGGGACAGGGCGAAACATTCAGTACTTC
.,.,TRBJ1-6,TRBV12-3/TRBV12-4,CASSEAPGDGNSPLHF,TGTGCCAGCAGTGAAGCTCCAGGGGATGGGAATTCACCCCTCCACTTT
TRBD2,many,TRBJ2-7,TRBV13,CASSLSSGNYEQYF,TGTGCCAGCAGCTTGTCTAGCGGAAACTACGAGCAGTACTTC
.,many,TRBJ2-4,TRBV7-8,CASSLELNIQYF,TGTGCCAGCAGCTTAGAGTTAAACATTCAGTACTTC
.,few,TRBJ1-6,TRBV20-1,CSARDSPVALHF,TGCAGTGCTAGAGACAGTCCGGTGGCCCTCCACTTT
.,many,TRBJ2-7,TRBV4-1,CASSQEASGIYEQYF,TGCGCCAGCAGCCAAGAAGCCTCTGGAATCTACGAGCAGTACTTC
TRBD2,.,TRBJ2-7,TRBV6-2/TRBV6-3,CASSKLAGSPEQYF,TGTGCCAGCAGTAAACTAGCGGGGTCCCCCGAGCAGTACTTC
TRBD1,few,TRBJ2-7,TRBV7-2,CASSPTTGGTGEQYF,TGTGCCAGCAGCCCGACGACAGGGGGCACTGGCGAGCAGTACTTC